Included here is one T cell receptor beta chain sequence, with context. What it recognizes is unknown. Pooled together were second doses at about 4 or about 12 weeks. These data originate in a study of T cell responses to AZD1222 COVID-19 vaccine. Study-wide results and caveats: With dominance at 160-218 and 743-854, vaccine-associated CD4 TCRs spanned spike.

TCRdb's copy holds only in-frame clones and misses some; the assay was immunoSEQ multiplex PCR. Of 120,000 or so clones in the sample, about 92% were seen once. The CDR3 sequence is 16 residues long. With 3 bases clipped from V and 5 bases from J, the junction kept 12 bases outside the gene matches. Germline-derived CDR1 and CDR2 are SGHVS and FQNEAQ. The J gene is TRBJ2-5, the V gene TRBV7-8; the match to TRBD1 covers 7 bases. The sequencing used peripheral blood, collected 28 days after the second AZD1222 dose. This sequence originates from an adult who received the AZD1222 COVID-19 vaccine. CDR3: CASSFPTGRIKETQYF. The CDR3 DNA is TGTGCCAGCAGCTTCCCGACAGGGAGAATTAAGGAGACCCAGTACTTC.